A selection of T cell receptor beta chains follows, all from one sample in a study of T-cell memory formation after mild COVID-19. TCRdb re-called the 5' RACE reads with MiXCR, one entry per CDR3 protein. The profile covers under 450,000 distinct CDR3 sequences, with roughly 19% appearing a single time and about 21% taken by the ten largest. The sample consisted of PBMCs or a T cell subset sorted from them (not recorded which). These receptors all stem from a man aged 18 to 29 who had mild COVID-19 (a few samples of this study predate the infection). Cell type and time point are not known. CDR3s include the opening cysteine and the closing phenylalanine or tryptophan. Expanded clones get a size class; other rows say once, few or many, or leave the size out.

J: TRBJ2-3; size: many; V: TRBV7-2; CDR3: CASSLVAWDTQYF
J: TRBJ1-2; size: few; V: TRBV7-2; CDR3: CASSLIGPNYGYTF
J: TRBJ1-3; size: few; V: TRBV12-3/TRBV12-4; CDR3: CASSPGPTGNTIYF
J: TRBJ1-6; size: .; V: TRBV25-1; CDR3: CASSDEGQGVRRRDSPLHF
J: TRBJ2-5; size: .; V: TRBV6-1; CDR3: CASSERTAFQETQYF
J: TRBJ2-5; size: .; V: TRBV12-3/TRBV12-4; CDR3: CASSLWDSPQETQYF
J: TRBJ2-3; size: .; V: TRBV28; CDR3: CASRTTSTDTQYF
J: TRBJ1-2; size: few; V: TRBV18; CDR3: CASSPPAQGSGYTF
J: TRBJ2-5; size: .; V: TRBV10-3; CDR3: CAISEAGQETQYF
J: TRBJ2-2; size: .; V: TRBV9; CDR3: CASSVRTNTGELFF
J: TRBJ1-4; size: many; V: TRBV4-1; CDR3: CASSQVGSLNEKLFF
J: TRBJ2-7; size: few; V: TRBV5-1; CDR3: CASRWTGGREQYF
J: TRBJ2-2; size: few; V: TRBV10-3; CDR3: CAISGGGPRIGELFF
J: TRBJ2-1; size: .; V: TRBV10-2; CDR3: CASSVFPASGGAGGNEQFF
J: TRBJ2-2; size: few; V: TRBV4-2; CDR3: CASSQDGQGAGELFF
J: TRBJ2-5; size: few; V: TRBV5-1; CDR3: CASSQRQSPGTQYF
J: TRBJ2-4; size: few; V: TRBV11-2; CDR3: CASSLGTVAKNIQYF
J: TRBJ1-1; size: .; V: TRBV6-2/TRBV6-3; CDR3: CASSYDTLNTEAFF
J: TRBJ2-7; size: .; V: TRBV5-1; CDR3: CASRRQGADEQYF
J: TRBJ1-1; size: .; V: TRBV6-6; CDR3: CASSATGRVTLNTEAFF
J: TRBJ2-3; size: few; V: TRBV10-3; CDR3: CAISETLTYTDTQYF
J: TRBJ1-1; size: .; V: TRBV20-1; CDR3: CSARDPEVWTEAFF
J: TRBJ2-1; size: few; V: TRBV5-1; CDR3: CASSSEGTSGGGEQFF
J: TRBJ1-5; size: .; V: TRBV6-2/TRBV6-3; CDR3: CASSYRTYQPQHF
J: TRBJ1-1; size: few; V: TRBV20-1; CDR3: CSARVRDRVAEAFF
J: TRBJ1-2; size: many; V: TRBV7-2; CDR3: CASSSGSGYGYTF
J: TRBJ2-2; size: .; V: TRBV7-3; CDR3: CASSLREQGPTGELFF
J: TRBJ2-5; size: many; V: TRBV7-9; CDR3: CASSRNRGETQYF
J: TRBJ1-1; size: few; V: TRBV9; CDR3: CASSVASGAMNTEAFF
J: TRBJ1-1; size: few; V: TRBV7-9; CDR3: CASSLVEGAEAFF
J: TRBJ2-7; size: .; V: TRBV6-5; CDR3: CASSSSLAGLDEQYF
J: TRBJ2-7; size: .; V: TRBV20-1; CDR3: CSARDSSYEQYF
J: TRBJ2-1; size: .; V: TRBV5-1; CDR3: CASSLVGGSDEQFF
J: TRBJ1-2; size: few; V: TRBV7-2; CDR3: CASRSTGGSNYGYTF
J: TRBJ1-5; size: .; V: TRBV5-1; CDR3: CASSVETRGTQHF
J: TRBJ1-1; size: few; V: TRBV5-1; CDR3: CASRSGTGGLRNTEAFF
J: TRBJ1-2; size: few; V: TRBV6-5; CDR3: CASSYGFGGSYYGYTF
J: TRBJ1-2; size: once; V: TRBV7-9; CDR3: CASSPTLDRDYGYTF
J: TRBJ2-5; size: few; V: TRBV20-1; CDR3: CSAPPRTGQETQYF
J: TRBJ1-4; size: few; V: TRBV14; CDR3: CASSQPLGANEKLFF
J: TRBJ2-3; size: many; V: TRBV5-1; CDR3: CASSLRPSTDTQYF